Listed below are T cell receptor beta chains from one sample, sequenced in a study of blood T cell repertoires in COVID-19. The assay was immunoSEQ multiplex PCR, and TCRdb's table has in-frame clones only and misses some. The table lists about 440,000 clones, approximately 90% of them singletons. Material for sequencing was peripheral blood. Receptors originate from a woman aged 25 to 39 with acute or convalescent COVID-19. The conserved cysteine and the conserved F or W are not part of the CDR3 here. A D gene is named only where the DNA matches it firmly. The size of a clone is reported for some rows only, either as once, few or many, or as a class for expanded clones.

V	size	D	J	CDR3
TRBV13	.	.	TRBJ2-7	ASSLWGDSYEQY
TRBV10-3	once	TRBD1	TRBJ1-5	AISLTGDSNQPQH
TRBV5-5	.	.	TRBJ1-2	ASSGWTDRRGRYT
TRBV4-1	.	.	TRBJ1-1	ASSQDLAGMNTEAF
TRBV6-1	.	.	TRBJ1-1	ASSDLGGQEAF
TRBV11-3	.	.	TRBJ2-1	ASSLGGASDEQF
TRBV7-2	.	TRBD1	TRBJ2-7	ATRDSREGYEQY
TRBV5-7	.	TRBD2	TRBJ2-2	ASSSGLAGDPGELF
TRBV5-4	.	TRBD1	TRBJ2-3	ASSVDRGRDTQY
TRBV11-2	.	.	TRBJ2-7	ASSYNAPSYEQY
TRBV5-8	.	.	TRBJ2-3	ASSLVTGGTDTQY
TRBV28	.	TRBD1	TRBJ2-1	ASSSFRTGGYNEQF
TRBV10-3	.	.	TRBJ2-1	AISESRPRYNEQF
TRBV4-1	.	.	TRBJ2-3	ASSQASARVGADTQY
TRBV5-4	once	TRBD2	TRBJ2-1	ASSLEAGTSGGPQQF
TRBV4-1	.	.	TRBJ1-1	ASSQKSGTEAF
TRBV12-3/TRBV12-4	.	TRBD1	TRBJ2-7	ASRGDRGYEQY
TRBV28	.	TRBD1	TRBJ1-2	ASSLPTGGYGYT
TRBV24-1	.	TRBD2	TRBJ2-3	ATSDAPGTSGGDTATDTQY
TRBV19	.	.	TRBJ2-3	ASSIPMAGRTDTQY
TRBV5-4	.	.	TRBJ2-7	ASSGGTPTPYEQY
TRBV13	.	.	TRBJ1-3	ASSTWTRSGNTIY
TRBV20-1	.	.	TRBJ2-3	SASRQGLTDTQY
TRBV5-6	.	TRBD1	TRBJ1-5	ASSGTGRNQPQH
TRBV4-1	.	.	TRBJ1-1	ASSPQLNTEAF
TRBV10-1	.	TRBD1	TRBJ2-3	ASSRQGVSDTQY
TRBV6-5	.	.	TRBJ2-5	ASSYGTTKETQY
TRBV5-5	.	TRBD2	TRBJ2-3	ASSFLAGSTDTQY
TRBV4-1	.	.	TRBJ2-5	ASSQGRAVETQY
TRBV11-2	.	.	TRBJ1-2	ASSLWRANYGYT
TRBV6-1	.	.	TRBJ1-2	ASSEGDKWGYGYT
TRBV5-5	.	.	TRBJ2-3	ASIPGVTTDTQY
TRBV28	.	TRBD1	TRBJ1-2	ASSERTGRLKGYT
TRBV7-3	.	TRBD1	TRBJ1-1	ASSIDRVTEAF
TRBV6-6	once	.	TRBJ2-5	ASSYSRDKETQY
TRBV5-1	.	TRBD2	TRBJ2-5	ASSTSTSGGQETQY
TRBV4-1	.	.	TRBJ2-7	ASSQGTSGASPISYEQY
TRBV3-1/TRBV3-2	.	.	TRBJ1-1	ASSQGLGQTNMNTEAF
TRBV14	.	.	TRBJ2-6	ASSQFRSGANVLT
TRBV7-9	many	.	TRBJ2-3	ASSAERVGAVTQY
TRBV4-2	.	.	TRBJ2-1	ASSQEGYRVGNNEQF
TRBV6-5	.	.	TRBJ1-4	ASSYGTGNEKLF
TRBV29-1	.	.	TRBJ1-2	SVEWSDYGYT
TRBV11-2	once	TRBD2	TRBJ2-1	ASSQLAGGLGSSYNEQF
TRBV30	.	.	TRBJ1-3	AAIDRSSGNTIY
TRBV10-2	.	TRBD1	TRBJ1-4	ASSNPGQDEKLF
TRBV2	once	.	TRBJ2-7	ASKYFPYQGYEQY
TRBV5-4	.	.	TRBJ2-2	ASTSGGTGELF